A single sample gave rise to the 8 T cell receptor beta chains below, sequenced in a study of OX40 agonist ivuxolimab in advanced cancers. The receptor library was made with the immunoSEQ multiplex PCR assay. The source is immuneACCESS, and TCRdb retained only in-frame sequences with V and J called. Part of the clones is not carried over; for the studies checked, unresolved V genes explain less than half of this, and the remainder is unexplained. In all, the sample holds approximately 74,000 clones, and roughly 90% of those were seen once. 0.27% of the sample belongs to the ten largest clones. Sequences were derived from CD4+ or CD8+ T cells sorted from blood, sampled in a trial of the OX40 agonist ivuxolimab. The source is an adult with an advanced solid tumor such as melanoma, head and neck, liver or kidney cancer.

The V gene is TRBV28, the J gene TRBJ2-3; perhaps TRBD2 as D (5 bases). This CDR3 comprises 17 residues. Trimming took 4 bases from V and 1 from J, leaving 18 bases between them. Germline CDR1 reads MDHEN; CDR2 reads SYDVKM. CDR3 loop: CASSSPGVAARTDTQYF. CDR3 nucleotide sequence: TGTGCCAGCAGTTCCCCCGGGGTCGCGGCCCGCACAGATACGCAGTATTTT.

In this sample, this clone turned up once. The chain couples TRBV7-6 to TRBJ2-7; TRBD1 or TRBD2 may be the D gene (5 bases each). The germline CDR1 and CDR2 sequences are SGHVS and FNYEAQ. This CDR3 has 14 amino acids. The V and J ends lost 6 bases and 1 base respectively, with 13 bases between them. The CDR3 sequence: CASSGTLGSYEQYF. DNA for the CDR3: TGTGCCAGCAGTGGGACCCTCGGATCCTACGAGCAGTACTTC.

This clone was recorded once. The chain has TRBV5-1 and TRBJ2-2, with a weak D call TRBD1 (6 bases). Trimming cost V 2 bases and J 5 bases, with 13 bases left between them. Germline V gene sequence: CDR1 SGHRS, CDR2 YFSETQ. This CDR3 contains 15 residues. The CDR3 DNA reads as TGCGCCAGCAGCTTTTTACAGGGTGGGACCGGGGAGCTGTTTTTT. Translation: CASSFLQGGTGELFF.

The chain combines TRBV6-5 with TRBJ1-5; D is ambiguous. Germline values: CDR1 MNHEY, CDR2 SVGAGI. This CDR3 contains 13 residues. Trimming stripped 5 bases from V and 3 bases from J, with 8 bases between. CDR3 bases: TGTGCCAGCAGTGAATGGGACAATCAGCCCCAGCATTTT. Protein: CASSEWDNQPQHF.

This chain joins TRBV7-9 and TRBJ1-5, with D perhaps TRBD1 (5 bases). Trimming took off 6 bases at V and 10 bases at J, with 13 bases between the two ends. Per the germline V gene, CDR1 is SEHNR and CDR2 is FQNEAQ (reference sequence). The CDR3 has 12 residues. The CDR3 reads CASRTRDGPQHF. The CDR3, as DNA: TGTGCCAGCAGAACCAGGGACGGCCCCCAGCATTTT.

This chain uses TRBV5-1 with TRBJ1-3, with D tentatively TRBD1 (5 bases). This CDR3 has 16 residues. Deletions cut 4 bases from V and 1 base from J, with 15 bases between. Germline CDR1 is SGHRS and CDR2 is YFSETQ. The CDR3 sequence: CASSVSGSGSGNTIYF. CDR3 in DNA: TGCGCCAGCAGCGTATCAGGGAGCGGGTCTGGAAACACCATATATTTT. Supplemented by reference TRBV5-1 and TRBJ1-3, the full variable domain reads KAGVTQTPRYLIKTRGQQVTLSCSPISGHRSVSWYQQTPGQGLQFLFEYFSETQRNKGNFPGRFSGRQFSNSRSEMNVSTLELGDSALYLCASSVSGSGSGNTIYFGEGSWLTVV.

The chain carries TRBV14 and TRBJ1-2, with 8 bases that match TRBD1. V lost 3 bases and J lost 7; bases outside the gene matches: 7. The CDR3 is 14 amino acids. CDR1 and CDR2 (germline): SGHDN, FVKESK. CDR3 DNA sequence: TGTGCCAGCAGCCACGCACAGGGGGAACGTGGCTACACCTTC. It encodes CASSHAQGERGYTF.

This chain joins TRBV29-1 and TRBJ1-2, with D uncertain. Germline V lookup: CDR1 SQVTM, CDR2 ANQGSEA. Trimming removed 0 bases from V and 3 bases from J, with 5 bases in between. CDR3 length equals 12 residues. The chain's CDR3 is CSVEENHYGYTF. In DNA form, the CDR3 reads TGCAGCGTTGAAGAGAACCACTATGGCTACACCTTC.